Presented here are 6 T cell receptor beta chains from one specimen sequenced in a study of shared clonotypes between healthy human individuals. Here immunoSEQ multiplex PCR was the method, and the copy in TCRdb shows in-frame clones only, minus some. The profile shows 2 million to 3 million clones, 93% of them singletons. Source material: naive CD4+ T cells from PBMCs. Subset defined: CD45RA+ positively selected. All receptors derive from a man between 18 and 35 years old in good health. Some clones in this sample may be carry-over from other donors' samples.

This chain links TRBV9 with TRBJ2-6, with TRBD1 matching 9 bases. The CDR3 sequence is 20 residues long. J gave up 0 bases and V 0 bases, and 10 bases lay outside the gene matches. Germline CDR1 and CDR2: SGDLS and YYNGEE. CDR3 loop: CASSVAGGQGTPSGANVLTF. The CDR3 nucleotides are TGTGCCAGCAGCGTAGCAGGAGGACAGGGGACACCCTCTGGGGCCAACGTCCTGACTTTC. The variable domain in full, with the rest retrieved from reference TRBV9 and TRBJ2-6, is DSGVTQTPKHLITATGQRVTLRCSPRSGDLSVYWYQQSLDQGLQFLIQYYNGEERAKGNILERFSAQQFPDLHSELNLSSLELGDSALYFCASSVAGGQGTPSGANVLTFGAGSRLTVL.

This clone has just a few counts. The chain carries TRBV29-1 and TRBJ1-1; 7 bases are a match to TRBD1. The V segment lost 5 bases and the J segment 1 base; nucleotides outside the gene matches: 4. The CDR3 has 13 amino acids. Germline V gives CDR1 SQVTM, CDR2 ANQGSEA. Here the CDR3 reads CSVRTGENTEAFF. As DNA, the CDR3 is TGCAGCGTTCGTACAGGGGAGAACACTGAAGCTTTCTTT.

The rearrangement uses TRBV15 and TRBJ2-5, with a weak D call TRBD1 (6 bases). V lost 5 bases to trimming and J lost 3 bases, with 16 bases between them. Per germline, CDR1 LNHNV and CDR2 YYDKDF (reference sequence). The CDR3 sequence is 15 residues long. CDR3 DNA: TGTGCCACCAGCGAAGCGACAGGAAAAAAAGAGACCCAGTACTTC. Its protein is CATSEATGKKETQYF.

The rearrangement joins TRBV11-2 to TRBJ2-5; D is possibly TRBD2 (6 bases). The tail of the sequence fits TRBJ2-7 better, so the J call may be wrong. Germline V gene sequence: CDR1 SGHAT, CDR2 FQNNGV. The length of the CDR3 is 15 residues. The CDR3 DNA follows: TGTGCCAGCAGCTTAGAGCGGGGCCCCCTCTACGAGCAGTACTTC. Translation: CASSLERGPLYEQYF.

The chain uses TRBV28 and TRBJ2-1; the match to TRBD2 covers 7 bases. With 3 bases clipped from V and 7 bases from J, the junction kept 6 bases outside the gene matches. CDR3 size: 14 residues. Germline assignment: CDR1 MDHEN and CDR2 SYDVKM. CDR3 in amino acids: CASSFGGGPNEQFF. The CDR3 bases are TGTGCCAGCAGTTTTGGGGGAGGGCCAAATGAGCAGTTCTTC.

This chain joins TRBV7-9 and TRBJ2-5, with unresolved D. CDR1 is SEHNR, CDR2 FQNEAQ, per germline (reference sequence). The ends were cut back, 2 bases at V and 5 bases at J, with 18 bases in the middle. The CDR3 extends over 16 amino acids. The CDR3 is CASSLWVGRHGETQYF. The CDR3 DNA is TGTGCCAGCAGCTTATGGGTAGGGCGGCACGGGGAGACCCAGTACTTC.